This T cell receptor (beta chain) was retrieved from a study of shared T cell receptors in the human thymus. The CDR3 consists of 14 residues. CDR1 and CDR2 (germline): MNHNS, SASEGT. V dropped 8 bases and J dropped 9; count of bases not matched to a gene: 8. The sample holds one count of this clone. Sequencing was performed with immunoSEQ multiplex PCR; in TCRdb, only in-frame clones are kept and a portion is missing. The sample shows 700,000 or so clones, roughly 88% of them seen only once. These data were also reused for a study on human thymus T cells. That investigation notes: Overlap was high between thymic repertoires from unrelated individuals, as reported in related research.

The source is a girl under two years old with a congenital heart defect. What was sequenced was thymocytes. The chain is built from TRBV6-1 and TRBJ2-1; 12 bases map to TRBD2. The CDR3 coding sequence is TGTGCCAGCCGACTAGCGGGGGCTCCGGGTGAGCAGTTCTTC. It yields the protein CASRLAGAPGEQFF.